These 31 T cell receptor beta chains originate from one sample sequenced in a study of cytomegalovirus exposure and HLA in healthy donors. Using immunoSEQ multiplex PCR, the repertoire was profiled, and TCRdb retains in-frame clones only, with some absent. This sample has about 130,000 clones, with roughly 89% found just once. The sequencing sample was made of PBMCs. These TCRs come from a woman aged 18-29 years in good health and CMV-seropositive.

The V and J genes are TRBV7-6 and TRBJ1-1; D remains ambiguous. CDR3 length: 13 residues. Per germline, CDR1 SGHVS and CDR2 FNYEAQ. Trimming took off 1 base at V and 3 bases at J, with 6 bases between the two ends. CDR3 coding DNA: TGTGCCAGCAGCTTAGGCGGGGACACTGAAGCTTTCTTT. Translating gives CASSLGGDTEAFF.

The chain uses TRBV7-2 and TRBJ2-5; 13 bases are shared with TRBD2. The CDR3 is made up of 18 amino acids. In germline, CDR1 is SGHTA, CDR2 FQGNSA. V was pared by 5 bases and J by 5 bases, with 14 bases of the junction left unmatched. The CDR3 loop reads CASSPAGLAGSSRETQYF. CDR3 in DNA: TGTGCCAGCAGCCCGGCGGGACTAGCGGGATCCTCCCGTGAGACCCAGTACTTC.

The rearrangement joins TRBV19 to TRBJ1-5; TRBD1 is a possible D gene (5 bases). CDR1 LNHDA and CDR2 SQIVND come from the germline V gene (reference sequence). The CDR3 spans 14 residues. The germline V and J ends were trimmed by 5 bases and 0 bases, with 8 bases remaining between them. In DNA, the CDR3 is TGTGCCAGTAGTTGGGGCAGTAGCAATCAGCCCCAGCATTTT. Residues: CASSWGSSNQPQHF.

This chain connects TRBV5-6 to TRBJ2-1, with D possibly TRBD1 on 5 matching bases. The germline gives CDR1 SGHDT, CDR2 YYEEEE. V was pared by 1 base and J by 2 bases, with 13 bases between. This CDR3 spans 16 amino acids. CDR3 region: CASSLRPGLPYNEQFF. The DNA of the CDR3 is TGTGCCAGCAGCTTGAGGCCAGGGCTCCCCTACAATGAGCAGTTCTTC.

The CDR3 bases are TGCAGCGTTCTAAGGACAGAAACTTATCCTAACTATGGCTACACCTTC. Translating it yields CSVLRTETYPNYGYTF. The gene calls are TRBV29-1 and TRBJ1-2; D might be TRBD1 (6 bases). The V and J ends lost 5 bases and 0 bases respectively, with 19 bases between them. This CDR3 has 16 amino acids. Germline V CDR1 and CDR2: SQVTM, ANQGSEA. Variable domain in full (rest from reference TRBV29-1 and TRBJ1-2): SAVISQKPSRDICQRGTSLTIQCQVDSQVTMMFWYRQQPGQSLTLIATANQGSEATYESGFVIDKFPISRPNLTFSTLTVSNMSPEDSSIYLCSVLRTETYPNYGYTFGSGTRLTVV.

The genes are TRBV27 and TRBJ2-6, with TRBD2 identical over 8 bases. This CDR3 is 15 amino acids long. CDR1 MNHEY and CDR2 SMNVEV come from the germline V gene (reference sequence). Trimming took 7 bases from V and 2 from J; bases not matched to a gene: 4. The CDR3 DNA reads TGTGCCAGCACCCGGGGGGGCCCTGGGGCCAACGTCCTGACTTTC. It is translated as CASTRGGPGANVLTF.

This chain joins TRBV7-2 and TRBJ2-2; 7 nucleotides match TRBD2. V was pared by 6 bases and J by 1 base, with 2 bases of the junction left unmatched. Germline assignment: CDR1 SGHTA and CDR2 FQGNSA. The CDR3 loop spans 14 amino acids. DNA of the CDR3: TGTGCCAGCAGATCGGGGGGGAACACCGGGGAGCTGTTTTTT. It specifies CASRSGGNTGELFF.

The chain has TRBV25-1 and TRBJ2-5, with D unclear. The CDR3 loop spans 12 amino acids. Per the germline V gene, CDR1 is MGHDK and CDR2 is SYGVNS. V dropped 1 base and J dropped 4 bases, with 4 bases sitting between them. CDR3 DNA: TGTGCCAGCAGTGAATGGAGAGAGACCCAGTACTTC. Residues: CASSEWRETQYF.

The chain employs TRBV28 and TRBJ1-2; D is unresolved. V gave up 1 base and J gave up 7 bases, with 7 bases separating them. Germline loops: CDR1 MDHEN, CDR2 SYDVKM. This CDR3 is 12 amino acids long. In DNA form, the CDR3 reads TGTGCCAGCAGTTTATTATTCAGTGGCTACACCTTC. This translates into CASSLLFSGYTF.

This chain connects TRBV2 to TRBJ1-1; D not certain. The CDR3 consists of 15 residues. Looked up from germline, CDR1 is SNHLY and CDR2 is FYNNEI. V was shortened by 5 bases and J by 1 base, with 14 bases between the two germline ends. CDR3 region: CASSTLGSRNTEAFF. The CDR3 bases are TGTGCCAGCAGTACCCTGGGCAGCCGGAACACTGAAGCTTTCTTT.

The gene calls are TRBV12-5 and TRBJ1-2; D unresolved. This CDR3 has 11 amino acids. CDR1 is LGHNT, CDR2 FRNRAP, per germline. V was cut by 10 bases and J by 2 bases, with 8 bases left in between. CDR3 DNA: TGTGCTACCCCTAGGAACTATGGCTACACCTTC. Translated, it gives CATPRNYGYTF.

The V call is TRBV7-8, the J call TRBJ1-2; D gene ambiguous. The CDR3 covers 16 residues. The germline V gene has CDR1 SGHVS and CDR2 FQNEAQ. V was cut by 5 bases and J by 4 bases, with 20 bases left in between. The CDR3 DNA sequence: TGTGCCAGCAGCCGGGATAGGCCGCTCACCCTCTATGGCTACACCTTC. Translation gives CASSRDRPLTLYGYTF.

The J gene is TRBJ2-2, the V gene TRBV5-6, with D unclear. The CDR3 is 13 residues long. Germline V gives CDR1 SGHDT, CDR2 YYEEEE. Trimming shortened V by 2 bases and J by 7 bases, and 9 bases separated the two germline ends. The CDR3 region is CASSFSSGGELFF. The DNA of the CDR3 is TGTGCCAGCAGCTTCTCTTCGGGCGGGGAGCTGTTTTTT. The full variable domain, in which reference TRBV5-6 and TRBJ2-2 provide the parts outside the CDR3, is DAGVTQSPTHLIKTRGQQVTLRCSPKSGHDTVSWYQQALGQGPQFIFQYYEEEERQRGNFPDRFSGHQFPNYSSELNVNALLLGDSALYLCASSFSSGGELFFGEGSRLTVL.

This sequence joins TRBV5-1 and TRBJ1-1; D call uncertain. The germline V gene encodes CDR1 SGHRS and CDR2 YFSETQ. The germline V and J ends were trimmed by 0 bases and 7 bases, with 10 bases remaining between them. The CDR3 sequence is 13 residues long. In nucleotides, the CDR3 is TGCGCCAGCAGCTTGGGAGGCCAGCTTGAAGCTTTCTTT. This encodes CASSLGGQLEAFF. The complete variable domain, with remaining parts taken from reference TRBV5-1 and TRBJ1-1, reads KAGVTQTPRYLIKTRGQQVTLSCSPISGHRSVSWYQQTPGQGLQFLFEYFSETQRNKGNFPGRFSGRQFSNSRSEMNVSTLELGDSALYLCASSLGGQLEAFFGQGTRLTVV.

In regard to this clone: Other DNA variants within this sample encode the same CDR3. The chain has TRBV4-3 and TRBJ1-1; D gene ambiguous. Between the trimmed V and J ends, which lost 6 bases and 1 base, there was a span of 9 bases. Germline CDR1 is LGHNA and CDR2 is YSLEER. The CDR3 has 13 residues. The CDR3 DNA is TGCGCCAGCAGTCAGGCAGGGAACACTGAAGCTTTCTTT. As protein: CASSQAGNTEAFF.

This chain joins TRBV19 and TRBJ1-5; 9 bases fit TRBD1. The CDR3 runs 13 residues. Trimming cost V 8 bases and J 7 bases; bases outside gene matches: 6. Germline loops: CDR1 LNHDA, CDR2 SQIVND (reference sequence). The CDR3 region is CASCNRGRQPQHF. The CDR3 DNA reads as TGTGCCAGTTGCAACAGGGGGCGGCAGCCCCAGCATTTT.

The J gene is TRBJ1-5, the V gene TRBV19; 10 bases map to TRBD1. The V and J ends lost 2 bases and 9 bases, in that order; junction bases with no gene match: 7. The CDR3 loop spans 15 amino acids. CDR1 is LNHDA, CDR2 SQIVND, per germline (reference sequence). The DNA for the CDR3 is TGTGCCAGTAGTATACCACCGGGACAGGGGCCGCCCCAGCATTTT. Translation gives CASSIPPGQGPPQHF.

CDR3 DNA: TGTGCCAGCAGTGAAGCGCGGGTGCAGGCTCGGAATGAGCAGTTCTTC. Amino acid sequence: CASSEARVQARNEQFF. The rearrangement links TRBV2 to TRBJ2-1; D is possibly TRBD2 (5 bases). Looked up from germline, CDR1 is SNHLY and CDR2 is FYNNEI. The CDR3 length is 16 residues. Deletions cut 0 bases from V and 7 bases from J, with 16 bases between.

The chain couples TRBV6-1 to TRBJ2-7; D not resolved. Looked up from germline, CDR1 is MNHNS and CDR2 is SASEGT. The CDR3 has 15 amino acids. CDR3 amino acids: CAHTSQSHSSYEQYF. CDR3 nucleotides: TGTGCGCACACTTCACAGAGCCACAGCTCCTACGAGCAGTACTTC.

The chain couples TRBV15 to TRBJ2-5, with D unresolved. V lost 3 bases and J lost 5, with 13 bases in between. This CDR3 is 14 amino acids long. CDR1 and CDR2 (germline): LNHNV, YYDKDF (reference sequence). CDR3 DNA: TGTGCCACCAGCAGTCCCCTGTCCGGGGAGACCCAGTACTTC. Its translation: CATSSPLSGETQYF. Variable domain in full (rest from reference TRBV15 and TRBJ2-5): DAMVIQNPRYQVTQFGKPVTLSCSQTLNHNVMYWYQQKSSQAPKLLFHYYDKDFNNEADTPDNFQSRRPNTSFCFLDIRSPGLGDTAMYLCATSSPLSGETQYFGPGTRLLVL.

The chain combines TRBV5-8 with TRBJ1-5; 7 bases line up with TRBD1. V lost 5 bases to trimming and J lost 5 bases; unmatched junction nucleotides: 4. Germline CDR1 SGHTS, CDR2 YDEGEE. This CDR3 is built from 13 residues. The CDR3 sequence is CASRRQGDQPQHF. CDR3 DNA: TGTGCCAGCAGACGACAGGGAGATCAGCCCCAGCATTTT.

The rearrangement links TRBV6-6 to TRBJ1-2; D remains ambiguous. The germline gives CDR1 MNHNY, CDR2 SVGAGI (reference sequence). CDR3 size: 12 residues. V was trimmed by 1 base and J by 12 bases, leaving 12 bases between them. This CDR3 reads CASSYYPSLDTF. The CDR3 DNA reads TGTGCCAGCAGTTACTACCCTTCTTTAGACACCTTC.

This chain connects TRBV11-3 to TRBJ2-5; the D gene is possibly TRBD2 (6 bases). The V gene lost 7 bases and the J gene lost 5 bases, with 20 bases spanning the gap. CDR3 length: 15 amino acids. From germline, CDR1 is SGHNT and CDR2 YENEEA. The CDR3 protein is CASILRGRLGETQYF. In DNA, the CDR3 is TGTGCCAGCATCCTGCGGGGCAGGCTAGGGGAGACCCAGTACTTC.

This chain uses TRBV28 with TRBJ1-5; TRBD1 matches at 8 bases. Per the germline V gene, CDR1 is MDHEN and CDR2 is SYDVKM. After removal of 3 bases from V and 6 bases from J, the junction contained 4 bases not matched to a gene. CDR3 length: 14 amino acids. DNA for the CDR3: TGTGCCAGCAGTTTCCCTACAGGGGGTCAGCCCCAGCATTTT. It is translated as CASSFPTGGQPQHF.

The genes are TRBV5-1 and TRBJ1-2; 7 bases align to TRBD1. Germline CDR1 reads SGHRS; CDR2 reads YFSETQ. This CDR3 has 15 amino acids. Losses at the gene ends were 4 bases for V and 4 bases for J; bases not matched to a gene: 10. For the CDR3, the DNA is TGCGCCAGCAGCAGGTACGGGACAGCCCTCTATGGCTACACCTTC. It specifies CASSRYGTALYGYTF.

V is TRBV29-1 and J is TRBJ1-5; possible D gene TRBD1, 5 bases. The CDR3 spans 13 residues. Trimming left V 4 bases short and J 3 bases short, with 10 bases between. CDR1 is SQVTM and CDR2 is ANQGSEA in the germline V gene. For the CDR3, the DNA is TGCAGCGTTGGAGAGGGGCCCAATCAGCCCCAGCATTTT. This translates into CSVGEGPNQPQHF.

The rearrangement joins TRBV6-6 to TRBJ1-1; TRBD1 agrees at 8 bases. The CDR3 length is 14 residues. V lost 6 bases and J lost 4; bases outside the gene matches: 7. Germline V lookup: CDR1 MNHNY, CDR2 SVGAGI (reference sequence). CDR3 nucleotide sequence: TGTGCCAGCAGCGAGACAGGGGCCGCCACTGAAGCTTTCTTT. It yields the protein CASSETGAATEAFF.

The count of this clone is one. This rearrangement joins TRBV28 to TRBJ1-6; D perhaps matches TRBD1 (6 bases). Germline V gene data show CDR1 as MDHEN and CDR2 as SYDVKM. The CDR3 totals 17 residues. Trimming shortened V by 7 bases and J by 4 bases, and 20 bases separated the two germline ends. CDR3 amino acids: CASTLPLGQSYNSPLHF. CDR3 DNA sequence: TGTGCCAGCACCTTACCTTTAGGACAGTCTTATAATTCACCCCTCCACTTT. Full variable domain (rest looked up from reference TRBV28 and TRBJ1-6): DVKVTQSSRYLVKRTGEKVFLECVQDMDHENMFWYRQDPGLGLRLIYFSYDVKMKEKGDIPEGYSVSREKKERFSLILESASTNQTSMYLCASTLPLGQSYNSPLHFGNGTRLTVT.

The genes are TRBV7-9 and TRBJ2-5; 11 nucleotides match TRBD1. The germline gives CDR1 SEHNR, CDR2 FQNEAQ (reference sequence). Trimming cost V 5 bases and J 2 bases; bases outside gene matches: 10. The CDR3 totals 17 residues. CDR3 loop: CASSRGQGALGQETQYF. DNA of the CDR3: TGTGCCAGCAGCCGAGGACAGGGGGCGCTGGGGCAAGAGACCCAGTACTTC.

This clone occurred once. The chain couples TRBV6-5 to TRBJ1-1; TRBD1 agrees at 9 bases. J was trimmed by 8 bases and V by 2 bases; bases with no gene match: 3. Germline-derived CDR1 and CDR2 are MNHEY and SVGAGI. The CDR3 has 13 amino acids. CDR3 nucleotides: TGTGCCAGCAGTTACCCCGGGACAGGGGAAGCTTTCTTT. Amino acid sequence: CASSYPGTGEAFF.

This clone was seen a handful of times. This sequence joins TRBV10-3 and TRBJ1-2; 7 nucleotides line up with TRBD1. CDR1 and CDR2 from the germline V gene are ENHRY and SYGVKD. The CDR3 loop spans 14 amino acids. The trim removed 1 base at V and 5 bases at J, leaving 4 bases unmatched. CDR3 residues: CAISEWDSSYGYTF. The CDR3 nucleotides are TGTGCCATCAGTGAGTGGGACAGTTCGTATGGCTACACCTTC.